This is a list of T cell receptor beta chains from one sample in a study of blood T cell repertoires in COVID-19. Method: immunoSEQ multiplex PCR; TCRdb's copy keeps in-frame clones and lacks some. The table lists approximately 150,000 clones, 87% of them singletons. The sequencing input was peripheral blood. These receptor sequences come from a man aged 50 or older who had recovered from COVID-19. CDR3s include the opening cysteine and the closing phenylalanine or tryptophan. A D gene is named only where the DNA matches it firmly.

D	V	J	CDR3
NA	TRBV3-1/TRBV3-2	TRBJ2-1	CASSTSQVSYNEQFF
NA	TRBV7-8	TRBJ2-7	CASTKDRWNREQYF
TRBD1	TRBV19	TRBJ1-1	CASGDRKTFF
NA	TRBV15	TRBJ1-6	CATSFRGFGSYNSPLHF
TRBD1	TRBV5-1	TRBJ2-7	CASSPQGANVGEQYF
TRBD1	TRBV9	TRBJ1-2	CASSAQGQGALYGYTF
NA	TRBV5-1	TRBJ1-6	CASSLVAAANSPLHF
NA	TRBV27	TRBJ1-2	CASSPLTVNYGYTF
NA	TRBV6-1	TRBJ2-7	CASSAQRTAGSYEQYF
NA	TRBV7-9	TRBJ2-1	CASSGRGRGDPSSYNEQFF
NA	TRBV12-3/TRBV12-4	TRBJ1-2	CASSFGRSYGYTF
NA	TRBV6-1	TRBJ2-7	CASSELSGQTPYEQYF
TRBD2	TRBV10-3	TRBJ2-5	CAIGSGGPQETQYF
TRBD2	TRBV29-1	TRBJ2-7	CSVGISGGSYEQYF
TRBD1	TRBV7-2	TRBJ2-7	CASSRTGLYEQYF
NA	TRBV19	TRBJ2-7	CASSIQGSSYEQYF
NA	TRBV12-3/TRBV12-4	TRBJ1-1	CASSLRAEKAFF
NA	TRBV20-1	TRBJ1-6	CSASGGRNAPSPLHF
NA	TRBV7-2	TRBJ1-5	CASRGGGGYNQPQHF
NA	TRBV29-1	TRBJ1-2	CSVELVPGTSYTF
NA	TRBV4-3	TRBJ1-2	CASSHKKTANRESLSYGYTF
TRBD1	TRBV11-2	TRBJ2-7	CASSVISRGRDSSYEQYF
NA	TRBV7-2	TRBJ1-6	CASSLALGQRASPLHF
TRBD1	TRBV3-1/TRBV3-2	TRBJ2-1	CASSRDRVNEQFF
TRBD2	TRBV11-3	TRBJ2-3	CASSPQGTSGGALDTQYF
NA	TRBV7-8	TRBJ2-3	CASSLVWGADTQYF
TRBD1	TRBV19	TRBJ1-2	CASRRGTTGSHGYTF
TRBD1	TRBV11-2	TRBJ1-6	CASSYNLGTGNSPLHF
TRBD1	TRBV5-5	TRBJ1-5	CASSMQGASNQPQHF
TRBD1	TRBV10-3	TRBJ1-6	CAISGTGGANSPLHF
NA	TRBV4-1	TRBJ2-7	CASSQVGGGRYEQYF
NA	TRBV14	TRBJ2-7	CASSQVGQSYEQYF
TRBD2	TRBV6-2/TRBV6-3	TRBJ2-1	CASSLAGTTGEQFF
NA	TRBV27	TRBJ1-1	CASSPRRGLRPAGRNTEAFF
NA	TRBV6-5	TRBJ2-1	CASSRTSSYNEQFF
NA	TRBV28	TRBJ1-1	CASSPRGQPNTEAFF
TRBD1	TRBV27	TRBJ2-5	CASSSLTGVGETQYF
TRBD2	TRBV19	TRBJ2-7	CASSRFVAGGRSSYEQYF
NA	TRBV30	TRBJ1-5	CAWSTGSEQPQHF
NA	TRBV30	TRBJ2-7	CAWSVPPRSSYEQYF
TRBD1	TRBV2	TRBJ2-5	CASFPGGVGETQYF
TRBD1	TRBV14	TRBJ1-3	CASSHWAWDREKVGNTIYF
TRBD1	TRBV30	TRBJ1-6	CAWSVGQSSYNSPLHF
TRBD2	TRBV19	TRBJ2-1	CASSKRTSGNEQFF
TRBD1	TRBV7-3	TRBJ1-1	CASSYDRVARNTEAFF
TRBD2	TRBV7-2	TRBJ2-2	CASSFTSVSGELFF
TRBD1	TRBV5-1	TRBJ2-1	CASSSGQGPYNEQFF
TRBD1	TRBV12-3/TRBV12-4	TRBJ1-1	CASRKDRATEAFF